A selection of T cell receptor beta chains follows, all from one sample in a study of PD-L1 blockade in urothelial cancer. Sequenced by immunoSEQ multiplex PCR; TCRdb stores in-frame clones only, minus some. The sample lists 45,000 or so clones; roughly four fifths were seen once. The source material was PBMCs, sampled around atezolizumab (anti-PD-L1) treatment. The receptors here all came from a man between 65 and 85 years old with urothelial cancer. Each CDR3 is given with its conserved first and last residue. Each record gives: J gene, V gene, clone size, D gene, CDR3 protein, CDR3 DNA. The D gene is left open where the match is weak. Not all rows give a size; the values are once, few, many and, for expanded clones, a class.

j_call: TRBJ1-6
v_call: TRBV14
clone_size: -
d_call: -
cdr3_aa: CASSPRSFSQGRDSPLHF
cdr3_nt: TGTGCCAGCAGCCCAAGATCGTTTTCCCAGGGGCGGGATTCACCCCTCCACTTT

j_call: TRBJ2-5
v_call: TRBV20-1
clone_size: few
d_call: TRBD2
cdr3_aa: CSSAGGETQYF
cdr3_nt: TGCAGCTCAGCGGGGGGGGAGACCCAGTACTTC

j_call: TRBJ1-2
v_call: TRBV6-5
clone_size: -
d_call: TRBD1
cdr3_aa: CASTRQGALYGYTF
cdr3_nt: TGTGCCAGCACTCGACAGGGGGCTTTGTATGGCTACACCTTC

j_call: TRBJ1-3
v_call: TRBV6-1
clone_size: once
d_call: TRBD1
cdr3_aa: CASSEYRGVDTIYF
cdr3_nt: TGTGCCAGCAGTGAGTACAGGGGAGTAGACACCATATATTTT

j_call: TRBJ1-1
v_call: TRBV6-5
clone_size: -
d_call: TRBD1
cdr3_aa: CASRTGTGRYTEAFF
cdr3_nt: TGTGCCAGCAGGACCGGGACAGGCAGGTATACTGAAGCTTTCTTT

j_call: TRBJ1-5
v_call: TRBV10-3
clone_size: once
d_call: TRBD1
cdr3_aa: CASGQGTQPQHF
cdr3_nt: TGTGCCTCGGGACAGGGCACTCAGCCCCAGCATTTT

j_call: TRBJ1-5
v_call: TRBV6-1
clone_size: -
d_call: TRBD1
cdr3_aa: CASRETGVNNQPQHF
cdr3_nt: TGTGCCAGCAGAGAGACAGGGGTGAACAATCAGCCCCAGCATTTT

j_call: TRBJ2-1
v_call: TRBV15
clone_size: -
d_call: -
cdr3_aa: CATSLGVSSYNEQFF
cdr3_nt: TGTGCCACCAGCTTAGGGGTTAGCTCCTACAATGAGCAGTTCTTC

j_call: TRBJ2-7
v_call: TRBV19
clone_size: -
d_call: TRBD2
cdr3_aa: CASSISAGVYEQYF
cdr3_nt: TGTGCCAGTAGTATCTCAGCGGGAGTATACGAGCAGTACTTC

j_call: TRBJ2-7
v_call: TRBV7-3
clone_size: -
d_call: TRBD1
cdr3_aa: CASSLRSGQGNEQYF
cdr3_nt: TGTGCCAGCAGCTTAAGGTCCGGACAGGGGAACGAGCAGTACTTC

j_call: TRBJ1-2
v_call: TRBV6-5
clone_size: -
d_call: TRBD1
cdr3_aa: CASSYSTGNYGYTF
cdr3_nt: TGTGCCAGCAGTTACTCGACAGGGAACTATGGCTACACCTTC

j_call: TRBJ2-2
v_call: TRBV9
clone_size: few
d_call: -
cdr3_aa: CASSVDFTGELFF
cdr3_nt: TGTGCCAGCAGCGTAGACTTTACCGGGGAGCTGTTTTTT

j_call: TRBJ2-1
v_call: TRBV27
clone_size: -
d_call: TRBD2
cdr3_aa: CASSLELAGASYNEQFF
cdr3_nt: TGTGCCAGCAGTTTAGAGCTAGCGGGGGCATCCTACAATGAGCAGTTCTTC

j_call: TRBJ2-2
v_call: TRBV14
clone_size: -
d_call: -
cdr3_aa: CASSQARGGANTGELFF
cdr3_nt: TGTGCCAGCAGCCAAGCGCGGGGCGGGGCCAACACCGGGGAGCTGTTTTTT

j_call: TRBJ2-3
v_call: TRBV7-2
clone_size: once
d_call: TRBD2
cdr3_aa: CASSLKNLGGGRTDTQYF
cdr3_nt: TGTGCCAGCAGCTTAAAGAATCTCGGGGGGGGCCGCACAGATACGCAGTATTTT

j_call: TRBJ1-4
v_call: TRBV27
clone_size: -
d_call: -
cdr3_aa: CASSTGKREKLFF
cdr3_nt: TGTGCCAGCAGCACAGGGAAACGGGAAAAACTGTTTTTT

j_call: TRBJ1-2
v_call: TRBV29-1
clone_size: -
d_call: TRBD1
cdr3_aa: CSVDPQGPYGYTF
cdr3_nt: TGCAGCGTTGACCCACAGGGGCCCTATGGCTACACCTTC

j_call: TRBJ2-1
v_call: TRBV4-1
clone_size: few
d_call: TRBD2
cdr3_aa: CASSQETGGRSSYNEQFF
cdr3_nt: TGCGCCAGCAGCCAAGAAACGGGCGGGAGAAGCTCCTACAATGAGCAGTTCTTC

j_call: TRBJ1-5
v_call: TRBV10-3
clone_size: once
d_call: -
cdr3_aa: CAISSGNQPQHF
cdr3_nt: TGTGCCATCAGCTCGGGCAATCAGCCCCAGCATTTT

j_call: TRBJ2-2
v_call: TRBV5-4
clone_size: few
d_call: -
cdr3_aa: CASRPSLRLDTGELFF
cdr3_nt: TGTGCCAGCAGGCCGTCACTACGCTTAGACACCGGGGAGCTGTTTTTT

j_call: TRBJ2-5
v_call: TRBV5-1
clone_size: -
d_call: -
cdr3_aa: CASRVSGGNQETQYF
cdr3_nt: TGCGCCAGCAGGGTGTCTGGCGGTAACCAAGAGACCCAGTACTTC

j_call: TRBJ2-5
v_call: TRBV5-4
clone_size: -
d_call: -
cdr3_aa: CASSLRAGTGETQYF
cdr3_nt: TGTGCCAGCAGCTTGCGTGCGGGTACCGGTGAGACCCAGTACTTC

j_call: TRBJ2-1
v_call: TRBV5-1
clone_size: -
d_call: -
cdr3_aa: CASSLGQTYNEQFF
cdr3_nt: TGCGCCAGCAGCTTGGGACAGACCTACAATGAGCAGTTCTTC

j_call: TRBJ2-5
v_call: TRBV7-2
clone_size: -
d_call: -
cdr3_aa: CASSRRRGRETQYF
cdr3_nt: TGTGCCAGCAGCCGGCGACGAGGGAGAGAGACCCAGTACTTC

j_call: TRBJ1-2
v_call: TRBV19
clone_size: few
d_call: -
cdr3_aa: CASSRTDIYGYTF
cdr3_nt: TGTGCCAGTAGTAGGACAGACATCTATGGCTACACCTTC

j_call: TRBJ2-1
v_call: TRBV19
clone_size: -
d_call: TRBD2
cdr3_aa: CASSIRLAGVSYNEQFF
cdr3_nt: TGTGCCAGTAGTATCCGGCTAGCGGGGGTATCCTACAATGAGCAGTTCTTC

j_call: TRBJ2-7
v_call: TRBV6-5
clone_size: once
d_call: TRBD2
cdr3_aa: CASSPRLAETYEQYF
cdr3_nt: TGTGCCAGCAGCCCTCGACTAGCGGAGACCTACGAGCAGTACTTC

j_call: TRBJ2-3
v_call: TRBV9
clone_size: -
d_call: -
cdr3_aa: CASRGSSDTQYF
cdr3_nt: TGTGCCAGCCGGGGTAGCTCAGATACGCAGTATTTT

j_call: TRBJ2-4
v_call: TRBV29-1
clone_size: -
d_call: -
cdr3_aa: CSVRVQLAKNIQYF
cdr3_nt: TGCAGCGTTCGGGTACAACTAGCCAAAAACATTCAGTACTTC

j_call: TRBJ1-2
v_call: TRBV9
clone_size: few
d_call: TRBD1
cdr3_aa: CASSLTGEGGYTF
cdr3_nt: TGTGCCAGCAGTTTGACAGGGGAAGGAGGCTACACCTTC

j_call: TRBJ2-5
v_call: TRBV5-1
clone_size: -
d_call: TRBD1
cdr3_aa: CASSRDRVGETQYF
cdr3_nt: TGCGCCAGCAGTAGGGACAGGGTAGGGGAGACCCAGTACTTC

j_call: TRBJ2-3
v_call: TRBV7-2
clone_size: few
d_call: -
cdr3_aa: CASSLGLGGSDTQYF
cdr3_nt: TGTGCCAGCAGCTTAGGGCTGGGGGGTTCAGATACGCAGTATTTT